A selection of T cell receptor beta chains follows, all from one sample in a study of cytomegalovirus exposure and HLA in healthy donors. Assay used: immunoSEQ multiplex PCR; TCRdb lists only in-frame clones, some missing. Of roughly 170,000 clones listed, 84% are singletons. Sequences were obtained from PBMCs. These TCRs come from a man aged 18 to 30 in good health and CMV-seronegative. The CDR3 runs from the conserved cysteine through the conserved F or W. Each record gives: J gene, D gene, clone size, V gene, CDR3 DNA, CDR3 protein. A D gene is named only where the DNA matches it firmly. The size of a clone is reported for some rows only, either as once, few or many, or as a class for expanded clones.

j_call: TRBJ1-1; d_call: .; clone_size: .; v_call: TRBV12-5; cdr3_nt: TGTGCTAGTGAACCTAAGGTCAGGGTAAAAGGGAACACTGAAGCTTTCTTT; cdr3_aa: CASEPKVRVKGNTEAFF
j_call: TRBJ2-7; d_call: .; clone_size: .; v_call: TRBV9; cdr3_nt: TGTGCCAGCAGCGTAACTAAGGGGGGCGGGAGATTCGACGAGCAGTACTTC; cdr3_aa: CASSVTKGGGRFDEQYF
j_call: TRBJ1-2; d_call: TRBD1; clone_size: .; v_call: TRBV6-5; cdr3_nt: TGTGCCAGCAGTACTCGAACAGGGGGCGCGGATGGCTACACCTTC; cdr3_aa: CASSTRTGGADGYTF
j_call: TRBJ2-7; d_call: TRBD1; clone_size: .; v_call: TRBV18; cdr3_nt: TGTGCCAGCTCACCACGGGGACAGGGAAAGGGTGAGCAGTACTTC; cdr3_aa: CASSPRGQGKGEQYF
j_call: TRBJ2-1; d_call: TRBD2; clone_size: .; v_call: TRBV18; cdr3_nt: TGTGCCAGCTCACCACGTGACACAACGACTAGCCGACTGTTCTTC; cdr3_aa: CASSPRDTTTSRLFF
j_call: TRBJ1-2; d_call: TRBD1; clone_size: once; v_call: TRBV6-5; cdr3_nt: TGTGCCAGCAGTTACTCCACAGGGGACCTCACCTTC; cdr3_aa: CASSYSTGDLTF
j_call: TRBJ1-1; d_call: TRBD1; clone_size: .; v_call: TRBV7-2; cdr3_nt: TGTGCCAGCAGCCGAGCCTCAGGGGGCACTGAAGCTTTCTTT; cdr3_aa: CASSRASGGTEAFF
j_call: TRBJ2-3; d_call: .; clone_size: .; v_call: TRBV7-3; cdr3_nt: TGTGCCAGCAGCCAAGGGGCCACAGATACGCAGTATTTT; cdr3_aa: CASSQGATDTQYF
j_call: TRBJ2-7; d_call: .; clone_size: .; v_call: TRBV18; cdr3_nt: TGTGCCAGCTCACCCTCTAGGACTCTTGCTTTGCCCTCCTACGAGCAGTACTTC; cdr3_aa: CASSPSRTLALPSYEQYF
j_call: TRBJ1-6; d_call: .; clone_size: once; v_call: TRBV11-2; cdr3_nt: TGTGCCAGCAGGAGGGGCAGGGGCGGAAGGAATTCACCCCTCCACTTT; cdr3_aa: CASRRGRGGRNSPLHF
j_call: TRBJ2-1; d_call: TRBD2; clone_size: .; v_call: TRBV5-1; cdr3_nt: TGCGCCAGCAGCTTTTTCAGTGTCAGGGAGGGTGAGCAGTTCTTC; cdr3_aa: CASSFFSVREGEQFF
j_call: TRBJ1-5; d_call: .; clone_size: .; v_call: TRBV4-3; cdr3_nt: TGCGCCAGCAGCCAAGTCAGGGGCAATCAGCCCCAGCATTTT; cdr3_aa: CASSQVRGNQPQHF
j_call: TRBJ2-7; d_call: .; clone_size: .; v_call: TRBV27; cdr3_nt: TGTGCCAGCAGTTTAACAGGGTACTACGAGCAGTACTTC; cdr3_aa: CASSLTGYYEQYF
j_call: TRBJ2-1; d_call: TRBD2; clone_size: .; v_call: TRBV29-1; cdr3_nt: TGCAGCGCCACACCGGGACTAGCATCGGAGCAGTTCTTC; cdr3_aa: CSATPGLASEQFF
j_call: TRBJ2-7; d_call: TRBD2; clone_size: once; v_call: TRBV9; cdr3_nt: TGTGCCAGCAGCGTAGCCGCGGGAGCCGACTACGAGCAGTACTTC; cdr3_aa: CASSVAAGADYEQYF
j_call: TRBJ1-1; d_call: .; clone_size: few; v_call: TRBV10-3; cdr3_nt: TGTGCCACCTTACCGGGACTCGGAGACAACACTGAAGCTTTCTTT; cdr3_aa: CATLPGLGDNTEAFF
j_call: TRBJ1-1; d_call: .; clone_size: .; v_call: TRBV6-5; cdr3_nt: TGTGCCAGCAGTTACTCGGGGGGGGCCACGGCTTTTGTAGCTTTCTTT; cdr3_aa: CASSYSGGATAFVAFF
j_call: TRBJ2-7; d_call: .; clone_size: once; v_call: TRBV27; cdr3_nt: TGTGCCAGCACCCCCCAGAACAGGGTGGGGGAGCAGTACTTC; cdr3_aa: CASTPQNRVGEQYF
j_call: TRBJ2-5; d_call: .; clone_size: .; v_call: TRBV4-3; cdr3_nt: TGCGCCAGCAGCCAAGATCGGCGGATGGGAGAGACCCAGTACTTC; cdr3_aa: CASSQDRRMGETQYF
j_call: TRBJ2-1; d_call: .; clone_size: .; v_call: TRBV7-9; cdr3_nt: TGTGCCAGCAAAGTTGGCACAGGGTATAATGAGCAGTTCTTC; cdr3_aa: CASKVGTGYNEQFF
j_call: TRBJ2-7; d_call: .; clone_size: .; v_call: TRBV2; cdr3_nt: TGTGCCAGCAGTGAACAGGGGCCGTCTGGGGAGCAGTACTTC; cdr3_aa: CASSEQGPSGEQYF
j_call: TRBJ2-3; d_call: TRBD2; clone_size: .; v_call: TRBV30; cdr3_nt: TGTGCCTGGAGTGTAATTGGGGACCTGGGGACTAGCGGGATTCATTACACAGATACGCAGTATTTT; cdr3_aa: CAWSVIGDLGTSGIHYTDTQYF
j_call: TRBJ2-1; d_call: .; clone_size: .; v_call: TRBV29-1; cdr3_nt: TGCAGCGTTGTGAGCCCGGAGTCGGATATAAATGAGCAGTTCTTC; cdr3_aa: CSVVSPESDINEQFF
j_call: TRBJ2-3; d_call: .; clone_size: once; v_call: TRBV29-1; cdr3_nt: TGCAGCGCCCAACCGGGGACAGATACGCAGTATTTT; cdr3_aa: CSAQPGTDTQYF
j_call: TRBJ2-5; d_call: .; clone_size: .; v_call: TRBV28; cdr3_nt: TGTGCCAGCAGTTTTCGGCAGGGGATGGTAGAGACCCAGTACTTC; cdr3_aa: CASSFRQGMVETQYF
j_call: TRBJ2-3; d_call: .; clone_size: .; v_call: TRBV5-1; cdr3_nt: TGCGCCAGCAGCAGCAGGGACTCCAAATATTCAGATACGCAGTATTTT; cdr3_aa: CASSSRDSKYSDTQYF
j_call: TRBJ2-5; d_call: TRBD2; clone_size: .; v_call: TRBV5-1; cdr3_nt: TGCGCCAGCAGCTTGGGACTAGCAGTTACAGAGACCCAGTACTTC; cdr3_aa: CASSLGLAVTETQYF
j_call: TRBJ2-7; d_call: .; clone_size: .; v_call: TRBV6-4; cdr3_nt: TGTGCCAGCAGTGACCTGCCGGACAAGCTGACCTACGAGCAGTACTTC; cdr3_aa: CASSDLPDKLTYEQYF
j_call: TRBJ2-7; d_call: .; clone_size: .; v_call: TRBV18; cdr3_nt: TGTGCCAGCTCATCCCCGACAGGCCCCTACGAGCAGTACTTC; cdr3_aa: CASSSPTGPYEQYF
j_call: TRBJ2-6; d_call: .; clone_size: .; v_call: TRBV19; cdr3_nt: TGTGCCAGTAGTATTGCAGGTGTGGGCTCTGGGGCCAACGTCCTGACTTTC; cdr3_aa: CASSIAGVGSGANVLTF
j_call: TRBJ2-5; d_call: TRBD2; clone_size: .; v_call: TRBV11-2; cdr3_nt: TGTGCCAGCAGCTTAGGGTCGGGGGGGCCAGAGACCCAGTACTTC; cdr3_aa: CASSLGSGGPETQYF
j_call: TRBJ2-3; d_call: .; clone_size: .; v_call: TRBV11-3; cdr3_nt: TGTGCCAGCAGCTCGTTGGTATCGGGCACAGATACGCAGTATTTT; cdr3_aa: CASSSLVSGTDTQYF
j_call: TRBJ2-3; d_call: .; clone_size: once; v_call: TRBV7-9; cdr3_nt: TGTGCCAGCAGCACCACACGACAGGGAGGAAACACAGATACGCAGTATTTT; cdr3_aa: CASSTTRQGGNTDTQYF
j_call: TRBJ2-1; d_call: TRBD2; clone_size: .; v_call: TRBV7-9; cdr3_nt: TGTGCCAGCAGCTTGGAACCGGGACTAGGGGAGTATGAGCAGTTCTTC; cdr3_aa: CASSLEPGLGEYEQFF
j_call: TRBJ2-3; d_call: .; clone_size: .; v_call: TRBV19; cdr3_nt: TGTGCCAGTAGTATAGGGGCTCGAGATACGCAGTATTTT; cdr3_aa: CASSIGARDTQYF
j_call: TRBJ1-2; d_call: .; clone_size: .; v_call: TRBV6-5; cdr3_nt: TGTGCCAGCAGTTCACCCAAGACAGGAAACTATGGCTACACCTTC; cdr3_aa: CASSSPKTGNYGYTF
j_call: TRBJ1-1; d_call: .; clone_size: .; v_call: TRBV20-1; cdr3_nt: TGCAGTGCCACTGAGGGTGAAGCTTTCTTT; cdr3_aa: CSATEGEAFF
j_call: TRBJ1-1; d_call: .; clone_size: .; v_call: TRBV5-4; cdr3_nt: TGTGCCAGCAGCGTCAGACCGAGGGAGGAAGCTTTCTTT; cdr3_aa: CASSVRPREEAFF
j_call: TRBJ2-7; d_call: TRBD1; clone_size: .; v_call: TRBV27; cdr3_nt: TGTGCCAGCAGTTTAGCCAGACAGGGCTACGAGCAGTACTTC; cdr3_aa: CASSLARQGYEQYF
j_call: TRBJ2-5; d_call: TRBD2; clone_size: .; v_call: TRBV29-1; cdr3_nt: TGCAGCGCAAAAAAGAGACTGGGAGGGCAAGAGACCCAGTACTTC; cdr3_aa: CSAKKRLGGQETQYF
j_call: TRBJ2-7; d_call: .; clone_size: .; v_call: TRBV7-2; cdr3_nt: TGTGCCAGCAGCTTCCGACTGGAATCCTACGAGCAGTACTTC; cdr3_aa: CASSFRLESYEQYF
j_call: TRBJ2-2; d_call: .; clone_size: .; v_call: TRBV30; cdr3_nt: TGTGCCTGGAGGGGATTCGGGGGAGCGAGGGACACCGGGGAGCTGTTTTTT; cdr3_aa: CAWRGFGGARDTGELFF
j_call: TRBJ2-1; d_call: TRBD2; clone_size: once; v_call: TRBV13; cdr3_nt: TGTGCCAGCAGCCCTCGACTAGCGGGGGTAGGTGAGCAGTTCTTC; cdr3_aa: CASSPRLAGVGEQFF
j_call: TRBJ1-1; d_call: .; clone_size: .; v_call: TRBV30; cdr3_nt: TGTGCCTGGGTGAGCAGGGTTTGGACTGAAGCTTTCTTT; cdr3_aa: CAWVSRVWTEAFF
j_call: TRBJ1-1; d_call: .; clone_size: .; v_call: TRBV19; cdr3_nt: TGTGCCAGTAGTCCTAACGGCGCAGGGATAGAAGCTTTCTTT; cdr3_aa: CASSPNGAGIEAFF
j_call: TRBJ2-1; d_call: TRBD2; clone_size: .; v_call: TRBV6-6; cdr3_nt: TGTGCCAGCAGTCCTAGCGGGAGCTCCTACAATGAGCAGTTCTTC; cdr3_aa: CASSPSGSSYNEQFF
j_call: TRBJ2-7; d_call: .; clone_size: .; v_call: TRBV7-3; cdr3_nt: TGTGCCAGCAGCTTAACACCCGGTTACGAGCAGTACTTC; cdr3_aa: CASSLTPGYEQYF
j_call: TRBJ2-5; d_call: TRBD1; clone_size: once; v_call: TRBV5-1; cdr3_nt: TGCGCCAGCAGCTTCAACCAACCCAGGGGGGAGACCCAGTACTTC; cdr3_aa: CASSFNQPRGETQYF
j_call: TRBJ1-1; d_call: .; clone_size: .; v_call: TRBV20-1; cdr3_nt: TGCAGTGGGGGGGACCCTGAAGCTTTCTTT; cdr3_aa: CSGGDPEAFF
j_call: TRBJ2-7; d_call: TRBD1; clone_size: .; v_call: TRBV5-6; cdr3_nt: TGTGCCAGCAGCTATAGACCCGGGACAGCTCATAGCTCCTACGAGCAGTACTTC; cdr3_aa: CASSYRPGTAHSSYEQYF
j_call: TRBJ2-2; d_call: .; clone_size: .; v_call: TRBV30; cdr3_nt: TGTGCCTGGGGAAAAGGGGTTAGCACCGGGGAGCTGTTTTTT; cdr3_aa: CAWGKGVSTGELFF